What follows are 17 T cell receptor beta chains derived from one specimen sequenced in a study of beta chain features in type 1 diabetes (dated by TCRdb to between 2018 and 2020). The receptor library was made with the immunoSEQ multiplex PCR assay. The entire amount of isolated RNA was reverse transcribed using the High Capacity cDNA Reverse Transcription Kit, so the sequenced TCRB transcripts were expressed ones. TCRdb carries this immuneACCESS record with in-frame sequences only. Its versions omit some clonotypes, under half of them owing to an unresolved V gene in the studies checked, with the rest unexplained. The sample records 300,000 to 450,000 clones, over 9.5% of which are singletons. The top ten hold 0.015% to 0.02% of the sample. The source material was naive CD4+ T cells from blood. According to the study, the label for this sample's cell subset or site signals: true naive CD4+ T cells. Every receptor here comes from a man aged 18 to 30 in good health.

A few counts support this clone. J is TRBJ1-1 and V is TRBV5-6; D possibly corresponds to TRBD1 (6 bases). The CDR3 has 15 amino acids. Germline values: CDR1 SGHDT, CDR2 YYEEEE. Trimming pared 4 bases from V and 5 bases from J, leaving 18 bases between. The CDR3 sequence is CASSLGTRWETEAFF. DNA for the CDR3: TGTGCCAGCAGCCTCGGGACACGCTGGGAGACTGAAGCTTTCTTT. The complete variable domain, with remaining parts taken from reference TRBV5-6 and TRBJ1-1, reads DAGVTQSPTHLIKTRGQQVTLRCSPKSGHDTVSWYQQALGQGPQFIFQYYEEEERQRGNFPDRFSGHQFPNYSSELNVNALLLGDSALYLCASSLGTRWETEAFFGQGTRLTVV.

The chain employs TRBV2 and TRBJ2-3; TRBD2 aligns across 9 bases. CDR3 size: 17 residues. Germline trimming cut 7 bases from V and 6 bases from J; bases unmatched to any gene: 17. The germline CDR1 and CDR2 sequences are SNHLY and FYNNEI. The CDR3 here is CASMLSVTSGRGDTQYF. In DNA form, the CDR3 reads TGTGCCAGCATGCTGTCAGTGACTAGCGGACGGGGGGATACGCAGTATTTT. Drawing the rest from reference TRBV2 and TRBJ2-3, the complete variable domain is EPEVTQTPSHQVTQMGQEVILRCVPISNHLYFYWYRQILGQKVEFLVSFYNNEISEKSEIFDDQFSVERPDGSNFTLKIRSTKLEDSAMYFCASMLSVTSGRGDTQYFGPGTRLTVL.

The CDR3 region is CASSSRGGYGMDTQYF. The CDR3 region has the DNA TGCGCCAGCAGCTCCCGGGGGGGCTACGGTATGGATACGCAGTATTTT. The V and J genes are TRBV5-1 and TRBJ2-3; 8 positions agree with TRBD2. With V trimmed by 3 bases and J by 6 bases, 12 bases remained unmatched. CDR1 and CDR2 from the germline V gene are SGHRS and YFSETQ. This CDR3 contains 16 residues.

Here the CDR3 reads CSVEAGQETQYF. In DNA form, the CDR3 reads TGCAGCGTTGAAGCAGGGCAAGAGACCCAGTACTTC. The chain combines TRBV29-1 with TRBJ2-5, with D tentatively TRBD1 (5 bases). V gave up 1 base and J gave up 2 bases, with 5 bases separating them. Germline V gene data show CDR1 as SQVTM and CDR2 as ANQGSEA. The CDR3 contains 12 residues.

V gene TRBV7-9 combines with J gene TRBJ1-5; 7 positions agree with TRBD1. The CDR3 runs to 14 residues. Germline CDR1 and CDR2: SEHNR and FQNEAQ (reference sequence). V shed 6 bases, J shed 1 base, and the junction held 3 bases outside the gene matches. CDR3 region: CASSLGQSNQPQHF. The CDR3 DNA reads TGTGCCAGCAGTTTGGGACAGAGCAATCAGCCCCAGCATTTT.

This clone was found a few times. The genes are TRBV27 and TRBJ1-1; a weak D match, TRBD1 (6 bases). The germline gives CDR1 MNHEY, CDR2 SMNVEV (reference sequence). This CDR3 contains 16 residues. With 2 bases removed from V and 1 base from J, the gap between germline ends came to 14 bases. CDR3 loop: CASSLSRGRRNTEAFF. CDR3 bases: TGTGCCAGCAGTTTAAGCAGGGGCCGACGGAACACTGAAGCTTTCTTT.

V is TRBV5-8 and J is TRBJ1-2, with 7 nucleotides matching TRBD1. Germline V gene lookup returns CDR1 SGHTS and CDR2 YDEGEE. This CDR3 contains 15 residues. The trim removed 4 bases at V and 1 base at J, leaving 7 bases unmatched. CDR3 in DNA: TGTGCCAGCAGCCTTGACGGGACAGATAACTATGGCTACACCTTC. It codes for CASSLDGTDNYGYTF.

Concerning this clone itself: Because the CDR3 is missing its conserved closing phenylalanine or tryptophan, this is likely a read error. The V gene is TRBV5-6, the J gene TRBJ1-6; D unclear. The CDR3 has 12 residues. CDR1 and CDR2 (germline): SGHDT, YYEEEE. Trimming stripped 4 bases from V and 9 bases from J, with 8 bases between. The CDR3 DNA reads as TGTGCCAGCAGCCTGACTGGTTCACCCCTCCACCTT. Its translation: CASSLTGSPLHL.

This rearrangement joins TRBV30 to TRBJ2-7; 7 bases line up with TRBD1. Germline CDR1 reads GTSNPN; CDR2 reads SVGIG (reference sequence). The ends lost 7 bases at V and 2 bases at J; junction bases unmatched: 2. This CDR3 has 11 amino acids. The DNA of the CDR3 is TGTGCCTCAGGGACAGCCTACGAGCAGTACTTC. It is translated as CASGTAYEQYF.

The table lists this clone with many counts. The chain is built from TRBV4-3 and TRBJ2-3; D perhaps matches TRBD2 (5 bases). The germline V gene has CDR1 LGHNA and CDR2 YSLEER. The CDR3 runs to 15 residues. V lost 1 base to trimming and J lost 0 bases, with 8 bases between them. As DNA, the CDR3 is TGCGCCAGCAGCCAAGGACTACCAAGCACAGATACGCAGTATTTT. Translated, it gives CASSQGLPSTDTQYF.

This clone was seen a handful of times. This chain connects TRBV11-3 to TRBJ2-5; a possible D gene is TRBD1 (6 bases). Per the germline V gene, CDR1 is SGHNT and CDR2 is YENEEA. This CDR3 spans 13 amino acids. The V end lost 5 bases, the J end lost 5 bases, and 12 bases lay between the germline ends. The DNA of the CDR3 is TGTGCCAGCAGCCGCAGGGGTTCGGAGACCCAGTACTTC. Residues: CASSRRGSETQYF.

The genes are TRBV5-1 and TRBJ1-2; no clear D gene. V lost 5 bases and J lost 2, with 10 bases in between. This CDR3 is 13 amino acids long. Per the germline V gene, CDR1 is SGHRS and CDR2 is YFSETQ. The CDR3 is CASRPGENYGYTF. CDR3 bases: TGCGCCAGCAGACCCGGAGAGAACTATGGCTACACCTTC.

This clone turned up a few times. The chain couples TRBV28 to TRBJ2-1, with D possibly matching TRBD2 (6 bases). Trimming removed 2 bases from V and 8 bases from J, with 19 bases in between. The CDR3 sequence is 16 residues long. Looked up from germline, CDR1 is MDHEN and CDR2 is SYDVKM. The CDR3, as DNA: TGTGCCAGCAGTTTAGTCCCGGGAGAGAGTTCTGATGAGCAGTTCTTC. Translated: CASSLVPGESSDEQFF.

As concerns this clone: An end of the junction differs from the germline gene, which may be a read error. The rearrangement links TRBV15 to TRBJ2-7; 12 nucleotides agree with TRBD2. The CDR3 extends over 16 amino acids. Germline V gene data show CDR1 as LNHNV and CDR2 as YYDKDF (reference sequence). Written as DNA, the CDR3 is TGTGCCACCAGGAGAGGACTAGCGGGATCGCCTCGCGAGCAGTACTTC. It specifies CATRRGLAGSPREQYF.

The chain carries TRBV29-1 and TRBJ1-1; TRBD1 agrees at 8 bases. CDR1 SQVTM and CDR2 ANQGSEA come from the germline V gene. The J segment lost 1 base and the V segment lost 6 bases, leaving 4 bases of the junction unmatched. The CDR3 is 13 residues long. The CDR3 bases are TGCAGCGTCGCCGACAGGGGGAACACTGAAGCTTTCTTT. Amino acid sequence: CSVADRGNTEAFF.

The genes are TRBV9 and TRBJ2-7; the match to TRBD1 covers 8 bases. V was clipped by 4 bases and J by 6 bases; unmatched bases: 12. CDR3 length equals 15 residues. CDR1 and CDR2 from the germline V gene are SGDLS and YYNGEE. In nucleotides, the CDR3 is TGTGCCAGCAGCCGACTGCCCCAGGGGGCTACCGAGCAGTACTTC. Its protein product is CASSRLPQGATEQYF.

The J gene is TRBJ1-5, the V gene TRBV30; 8 nucleotides agree with TRBD1. V gave up 1 base and J gave up 2 bases; unmatched junction bases: 4. In germline, CDR1 is GTSNPN, CDR2 SVGIG (reference sequence). This CDR3 region has 15 residues. The CDR3 spells CAWSAGGAGNQPQHF. Here the CDR3 DNA reads TGTGCCTGGAGTGCAGGGGGCGCCGGCAATCAGCCCCAGCATTTT.